Following are 16 T cell receptor beta chains from one sample sequenced in a study of vaccination and CD4 T cells after COVID-19. Treatment meaning: roughly nine-day PBMC culture with coronavirus spike peptide pools or control peptides (ViraFEST assay). Antigens of these TCRs are unknown. The Oncomine TCR Beta short-read assay was applied to DNA of cultured CD4+ T cells. TCRdb reprocessed the PCR reads with MiXCR, giving one entry per CDR3 protein. Of about 20,000 distinct CDR3 sequences listed, roughly 41% were seen once; the top ten hold around 8.1%. This specimen was CD4+ T cells from blood, cultured in vitro, taken after SARS-CoV-2 vaccination. Every receptor here comes from a human donor who had recovered from COVID-19.

This clonotype was counted between two and nine times. The gene calls are TRBV7-2 and TRBJ2-5, with D unclear. Per the germline V gene, CDR1 is SGHTA and CDR2 is FQGNSA. Trimming took off 1 base at V and 5 bases at J, with 23 bases between the two ends. The CDR3 loop spans 18 amino acids. The CDR3 DNA follows: TGTGCCAGCAGCTTAGGATCAACCGGCGGCCTTTTCCTTGAGACCCAGTACTTC. As protein: CASSLGSTGGLFLETQYF.

In its sample, this clonotype was seen a few times. The rearrangement uses TRBV7-8 and TRBJ1-1, with 7 bases identical to TRBD1. With V trimmed by 4 bases and J by 6 bases, 8 bases remained unmatched. Germline CDR1 and CDR2: SGHVS and FQNEAQ. This CDR3 has 14 residues. CDR3 sequence: CASSWRQGRAEAFF. The CDR3 DNA follows: TGTGCCAGCAGCTGGAGACAGGGACGCGCTGAAGCTTTCTTT.

The chain employs TRBV20-1 and TRBJ2-7; TRBD1 matches at 7 bases. This CDR3 is built from 12 residues. The V segment lost 5 bases and the J segment 11 bases; nucleotides outside the gene matches: 12. The germline CDR1 and CDR2 sequences are DFQATT and SNEGSKA (reference sequence). CDR3 sequence: CSASAGGLPKYF. Written as DNA, the CDR3 is TGCAGTGCTTCTGCAGGGGGATTACCAAAGTACTTC.

The chain links TRBV6-2 or TRBV6-3 to TRBJ2-3; 9 nucleotides match TRBD2. J lost 2 bases, V lost 6 bases, and 12 bases had no gene match. The CDR3 loop spans 17 amino acids. Germline V CDR1 and CDR2: MNHEY, SVGEGT. The chain's CDR3 is CASSNWASGAYTDTQYF. The CDR3 region has the DNA TGTGCCAGCAGCAACTGGGCTAGCGGGGCATACACAGATACGCAGTATTTT.

This chain joins TRBV11-3 and TRBJ2-5, with D maybe TRBD1 (6 bases). From germline, CDR1 is SGHNT and CDR2 YENEEA. V was trimmed by 5 bases and J by 5 bases, leaving 6 bases between them. The CDR3 is made up of 11 amino acids. The CDR3 region is CASSTGETQYF. In nucleotides, the CDR3 is TGTGCCAGCAGCACAGGGGAGACCCAGTACTTC.

This clonotype was recorded a few times. The chain is built from TRBV6-5 and TRBJ2-2; unclear D gene. V lost 3 bases and J lost 1, with 6 bases in between. Germline V gene data show CDR1 as MNHEY and CDR2 as SVGAGI. This CDR3 has 14 amino acids. CDR3 in DNA: TGTGCCAGCAGTTATCGTGGGAACACCGGGGAGCTGTTTTTT. Translated: CASSYRGNTGELFF.

The chain is built from TRBV28 and TRBJ2-7; D possibly corresponds to TRBD1 (7 bases). The CDR3 has 13 residues. V was trimmed by 6 bases and J by 4 bases, leaving 13 bases between them. The germline V gene has CDR1 MDHEN and CDR2 SYDVKM. CDR3 in amino acids: CASRSTGRYEQYF. The CDR3 DNA sequence: TGTGCCAGCAGATCGACAGGGAGGTACGAGCAGTACTTC. The entire variable domain, with the rest obtained from reference TRBV28 and TRBJ2-7, is as follows: DVKVTQSSRYLVKRTGEKVFLECVQDMDHENMFWYRQDPGLGLRLIYFSYDVKMKEKGDIPEGYSVSREKKERFSLILESASTNQTSMYLCASRSTGRYEQYFGPGTRLTVT.

This rearrangement joins TRBV11-2 to TRBJ1-2, with TRBD1 identical over 7 bases. The length of the CDR3 is 15 residues. V lost 5 bases to trimming and J lost 3 bases; unmatched junction nucleotides: 9. Per the germline V gene, CDR1 is SGHAT and CDR2 is FQNNGV. In DNA, the CDR3 is TGTGCCAGCAGCCCCCGGGACAGAGCTTACTATGGCTACACCTTC. Its protein product is CASSPRDRAYYGYTF.

The chain joins TRBV7-9 to TRBJ2-3; 7 bases fit TRBD1. Trimming at V came to 5 bases and at J to 6 bases, leaving 11 bases not matched to a gene. Germline V CDR1 and CDR2: SEHNR, FQNEAQ (reference sequence). The CDR3 runs to 15 residues. CDR3: CASSGPKTGQDTQYF. The CDR3 bases are TGTGCCAGCAGCGGGCCGAAGACGGGACAGGATACGCAGTATTTT. The variable domain in full, with the rest retrieved from reference TRBV7-9 and TRBJ2-3, is DTGVSQNPRHKITKRGQNVTFRCDPISEHNRLYWYRQTLGQGPEFLTYFQNEAQLEKSRLLSDRFSAERPKGSFSTLEIQRTEQGDSAMYLCASSGPKTGQDTQYFGPGTRLTVL.

This chain links TRBV27 with TRBJ2-5, with 7 bases aligning to TRBD1. Germline V gene lookup returns CDR1 MNHEY and CDR2 SMNVEV (reference sequence). This CDR3 has 17 amino acids. The ends lost 6 bases at V and 2 bases at J; junction bases unmatched: 15. The CDR3 nucleotides are TGTGCCAGCAGAGCCCACTTGCCGGGACAGATACAAGAGACCCAGTACTTC. Its translation is CASRAHLPGQIQETQYF.

The chain is built from TRBV18 and TRBJ1-2, with a possible D match to TRBD1 (5 bases). The CDR3 extends over 14 amino acids. V was trimmed by 2 bases and J by 2 bases, leaving 9 bases between them. Germline V CDR1 and CDR2: KGHSH, LQKENI. The CDR3 nucleotides read TGTGCCAGCTCACCATCATCAGGGAACTATGGCTACACCTTC. Its translation: CASSPSSGNYGYTF.

J is TRBJ1-1 and V is TRBV7-2; D is ambiguous. CDR3 size: 16 residues. V dropped 5 bases and J dropped 1 base, with 17 bases sitting between them. Germline V gene sequence: CDR1 SGHTA, CDR2 FQGNSA. Written as DNA, the CDR3 is TGTGCCAGCAGCCGTGCTTACGGACTTGGGAACACTGAAGCTTTCTTT. Translation: CASSRAYGLGNTEAFF.

This clonotype has more than one count but fewer than ten. The V call is TRBV20-1, the J call TRBJ1-5; unclear D gene. The CDR3 covers 13 residues. V was cut by 0 bases and J by 4 bases, with 7 bases left in between. Looked up from germline, CDR1 is DFQATT and CDR2 is SNEGSKA (reference sequence). The CDR3: CSARDPRNQPQHF. The CDR3, as DNA: TGCAGTGCTAGAGATCCCAGAAATCAGCCCCAGCATTTT.

J is TRBJ2-5 and V is TRBV19; D uncertain. Germline loops: CDR1 LNHDA, CDR2 SQIVND (reference sequence). The CDR3 contains 14 residues. V was trimmed by 4 bases and J by 3 bases, leaving 12 bases between them. The CDR3 DNA reads as TGTGCCAGTAGTAACTACCCCCGAAAAGAGACCCAGTACTTC. Protein product: CASSNYPRKETQYF. Using reference TRBV19 and TRBJ2-5 for the parts outside the CDR3, the full variable domain is DGGITQSPKYLFRKEGQNVTLSCEQNLNHDAMYWYRQDPGQGLRLIYYSQIVNDFQKGDIAEGYSVSREKKESFPLTVTSAQKNPTAFYLCASSNYPRKETQYFGPGTRLLVL.

The chain combines TRBV6-5 with TRBJ1-5; TRBD1 aligns across 8 bases. Germline V gene lookup returns CDR1 MNHEY and CDR2 SVGAGI. This CDR3 comprises 14 residues. J lost 7 bases, V lost 4 bases, and 6 bases had no gene match. CDR3 in DNA: TGTGCCAGCAGTTTGGACAGGGAGTTGCAGCCCCAGCATTTT. Amino acids: CASSLDRELQPQHF.

The chain couples TRBV6-2 or TRBV6-3 to TRBJ2-7; D remains ambiguous. Germline lookup yields CDR1 MNHEY and CDR2 SVGEGT. CDR3 length equals 13 residues. The V and J ends lost 0 bases and 6 bases respectively, with 9 bases between them. The CDR3: CASSYSRPAEQYF. CDR3 coding DNA: TGTGCCAGCAGTTACTCGAGACCAGCCGAGCAGTACTTC.